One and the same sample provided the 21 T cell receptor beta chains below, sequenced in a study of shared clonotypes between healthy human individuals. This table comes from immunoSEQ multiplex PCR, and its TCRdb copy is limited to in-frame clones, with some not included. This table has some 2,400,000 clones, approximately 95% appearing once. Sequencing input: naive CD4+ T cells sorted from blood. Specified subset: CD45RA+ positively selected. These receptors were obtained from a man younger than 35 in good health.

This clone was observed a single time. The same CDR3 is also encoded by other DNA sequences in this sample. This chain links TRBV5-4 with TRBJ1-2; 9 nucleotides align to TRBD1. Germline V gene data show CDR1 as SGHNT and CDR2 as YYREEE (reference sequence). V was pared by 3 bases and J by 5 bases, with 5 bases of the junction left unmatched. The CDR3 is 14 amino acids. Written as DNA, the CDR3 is TGTGCCAGCAGCTCTGGACAGGGGAATTATGGCTACACCTTC. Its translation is CASSSGQGNYGYTF.

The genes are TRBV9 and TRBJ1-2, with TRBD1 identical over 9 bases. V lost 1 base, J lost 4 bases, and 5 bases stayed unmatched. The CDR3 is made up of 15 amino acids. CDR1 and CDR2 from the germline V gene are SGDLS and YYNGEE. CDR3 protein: CASSVSPGQGYGYTF. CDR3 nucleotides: TGTGCCAGCAGCGTATCCCCGGGACAGGGCTATGGCTACACCTTC.

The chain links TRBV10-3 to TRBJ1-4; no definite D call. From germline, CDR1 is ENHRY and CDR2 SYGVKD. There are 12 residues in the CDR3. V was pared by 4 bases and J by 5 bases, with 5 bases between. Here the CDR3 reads CAISGGNEKLFF. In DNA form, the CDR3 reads TGTGCCATCAGTGGTGGGAATGAAAAACTGTTTTTT.

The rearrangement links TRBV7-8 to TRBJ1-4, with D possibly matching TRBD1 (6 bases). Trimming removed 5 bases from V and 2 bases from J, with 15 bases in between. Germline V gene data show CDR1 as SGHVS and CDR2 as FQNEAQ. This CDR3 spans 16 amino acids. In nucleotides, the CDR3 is TGTGCCAGCAGCCCCCGCGCGGGGGGCACTAATGAAAAACTGTTTTTT. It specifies CASSPRAGGTNEKLFF. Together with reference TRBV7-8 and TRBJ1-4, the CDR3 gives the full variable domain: GAGVSQSPRYKVAKRGQDVALRCDPISGHVSLFWYQQALGQGPEFLTYFQNEAQLDKSGLPSDRFFAERPEGSVSTLKIQRTQQEDSAVYLCASSPRAGGTNEKLFFGSGTQLSVL.

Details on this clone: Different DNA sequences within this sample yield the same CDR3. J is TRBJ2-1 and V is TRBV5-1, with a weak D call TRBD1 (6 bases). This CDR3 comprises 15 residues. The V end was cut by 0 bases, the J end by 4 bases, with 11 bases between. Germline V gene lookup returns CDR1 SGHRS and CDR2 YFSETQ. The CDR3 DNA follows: TGCGCCAGCAGCTTGGATGGGGGCCTATACAATGAGCAGTTCTTC. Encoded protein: CASSLDGGLYNEQFF.

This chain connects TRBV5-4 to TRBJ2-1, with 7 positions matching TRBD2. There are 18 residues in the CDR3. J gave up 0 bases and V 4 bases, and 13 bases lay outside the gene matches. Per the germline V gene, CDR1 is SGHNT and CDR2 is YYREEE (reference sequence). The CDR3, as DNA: TGTGCCAGCAGCGGCCCTGGGCGGGAGCCGAGCTCCTACAATGAGCAGTTCTTC. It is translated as CASSGPGREPSSYNEQFF.

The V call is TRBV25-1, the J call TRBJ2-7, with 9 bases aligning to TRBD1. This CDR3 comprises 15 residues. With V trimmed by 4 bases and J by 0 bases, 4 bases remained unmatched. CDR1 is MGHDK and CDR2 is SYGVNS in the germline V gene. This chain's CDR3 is CASSGGTGSSYEQYF. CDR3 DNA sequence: TGTGCCAGCAGTGGCGGGACAGGGAGCTCCTACGAGCAGTACTTC.

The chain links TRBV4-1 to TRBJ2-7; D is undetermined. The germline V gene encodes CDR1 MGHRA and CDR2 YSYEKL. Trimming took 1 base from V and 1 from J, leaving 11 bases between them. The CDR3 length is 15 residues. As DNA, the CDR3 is TGCGCCAGCAGCCAAGCTGTGCCCGTTTCCTACGAGCAGTACTTC. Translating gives CASSQAVPVSYEQYF.

As DNA, the CDR3 is TGCGCCAGCAGTGAGTTGACAGATACGCAGTATTTT. Its translation is CASSELTDTQYF. The chain is built from TRBV10-2 and TRBJ2-3; no reliable D call. Trimming took off 1 base at V and 3 bases at J, with 2 bases between the two ends. The CDR3 covers 12 residues. CDR1 WSHSY and CDR2 SAAADI come from the germline V gene.

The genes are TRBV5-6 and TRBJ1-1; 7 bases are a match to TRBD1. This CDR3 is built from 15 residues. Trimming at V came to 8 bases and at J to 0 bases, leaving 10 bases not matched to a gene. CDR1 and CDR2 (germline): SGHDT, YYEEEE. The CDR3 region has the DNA TGTGCCAGTAGTGGGACAGCCCTCATGAACACTGAAGCTTTCTTT. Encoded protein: CASSGTALMNTEAFF.

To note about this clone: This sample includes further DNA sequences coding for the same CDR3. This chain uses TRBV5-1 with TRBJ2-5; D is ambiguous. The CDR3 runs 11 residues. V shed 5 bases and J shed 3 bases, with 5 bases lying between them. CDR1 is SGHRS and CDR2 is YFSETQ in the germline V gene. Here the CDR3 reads CASSSKETQYF. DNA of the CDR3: TGCGCCAGCAGTTCGAAAGAGACCCAGTACTTC.

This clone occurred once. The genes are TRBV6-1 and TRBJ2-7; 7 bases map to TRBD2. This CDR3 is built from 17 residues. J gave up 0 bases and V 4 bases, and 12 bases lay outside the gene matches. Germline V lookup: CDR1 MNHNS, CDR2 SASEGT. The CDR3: CASSAYWGSGNSYEQYF. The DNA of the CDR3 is TGTGCCAGCAGTGCCTATTGGGGAAGCGGGAACTCCTACGAGCAGTACTTC.

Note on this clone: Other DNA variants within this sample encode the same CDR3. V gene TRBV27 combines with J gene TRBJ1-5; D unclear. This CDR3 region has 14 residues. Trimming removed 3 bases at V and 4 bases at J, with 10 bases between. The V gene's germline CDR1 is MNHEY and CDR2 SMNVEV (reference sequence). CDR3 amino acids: CASSLRGENQPQHF. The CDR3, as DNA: TGTGCCAGCAGTTTGAGAGGTGAAAATCAGCCCCAGCATTTT.

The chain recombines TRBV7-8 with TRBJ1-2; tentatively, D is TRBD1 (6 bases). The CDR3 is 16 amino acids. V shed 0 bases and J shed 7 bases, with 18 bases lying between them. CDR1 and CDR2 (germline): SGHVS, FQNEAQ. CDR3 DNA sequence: TGTGCCAGCAGCTTAGCGCGCCTCGGGGGGCCAGGTGGCTACACCTTC. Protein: CASSLARLGGPGGYTF.

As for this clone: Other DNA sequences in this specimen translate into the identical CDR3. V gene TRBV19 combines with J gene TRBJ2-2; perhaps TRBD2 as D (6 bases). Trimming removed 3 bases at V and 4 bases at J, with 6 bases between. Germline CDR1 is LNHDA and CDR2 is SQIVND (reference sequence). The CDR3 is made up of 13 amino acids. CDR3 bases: TGTGCCAGTAGTATGGGGGGCACCGGGGAGCTGTTTTTT. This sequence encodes CASSMGGTGELFF.

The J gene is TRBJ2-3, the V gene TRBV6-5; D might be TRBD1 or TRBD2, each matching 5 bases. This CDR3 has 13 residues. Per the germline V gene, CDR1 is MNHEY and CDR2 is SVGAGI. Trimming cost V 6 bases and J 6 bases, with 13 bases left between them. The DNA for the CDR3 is TGTGCCAGCAGCTCCCGAGGGGATGATACGCAGTATTTT. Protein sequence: CASSSRGDDTQYF.

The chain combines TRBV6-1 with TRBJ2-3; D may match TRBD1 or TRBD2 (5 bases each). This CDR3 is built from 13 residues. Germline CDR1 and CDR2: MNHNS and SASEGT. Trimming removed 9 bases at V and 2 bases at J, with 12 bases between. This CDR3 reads CASSGRYTDTQYF. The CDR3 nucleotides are TGTGCCAGTTCGGGACGCTACACAGATACGCAGTATTTT.

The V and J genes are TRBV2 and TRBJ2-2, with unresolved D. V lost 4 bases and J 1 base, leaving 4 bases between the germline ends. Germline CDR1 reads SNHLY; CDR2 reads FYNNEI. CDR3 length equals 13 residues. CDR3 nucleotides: TGTGCCAGCAGTGCTATGAACACCGGGGAGCTGTTTTTT. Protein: CASSAMNTGELFF.

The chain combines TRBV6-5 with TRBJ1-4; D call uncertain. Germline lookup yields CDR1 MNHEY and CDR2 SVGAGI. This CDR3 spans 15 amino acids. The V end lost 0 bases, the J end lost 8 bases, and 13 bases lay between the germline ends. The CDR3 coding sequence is TGTGCCAGCAGTTACTCTGACACGTCGGGGGAAAAACTGTTTTTT. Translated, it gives CASSYSDTSGEKLFF.

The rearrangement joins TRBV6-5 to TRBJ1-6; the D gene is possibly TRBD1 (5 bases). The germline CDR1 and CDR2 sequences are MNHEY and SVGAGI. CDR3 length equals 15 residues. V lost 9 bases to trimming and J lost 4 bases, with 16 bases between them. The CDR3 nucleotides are TGTGCCAGTCGACGGGGGGGAGCTTATAATTCACCCCTCCACTTT. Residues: CASRRGGAYNSPLHF.

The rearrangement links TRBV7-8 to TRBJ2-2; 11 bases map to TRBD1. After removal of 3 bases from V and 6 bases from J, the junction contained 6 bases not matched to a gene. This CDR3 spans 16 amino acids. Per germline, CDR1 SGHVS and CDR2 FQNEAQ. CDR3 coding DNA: TGTGCCAGCAGCTTGGATGGACAGGGGGCGGCCGGGGAGCTGTTTTTT. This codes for CASSLDGQGAAGELFF.